This T cell receptor (beta chain) was recorded in a study of blood T cells in healthy people across ages. Study outcomes and limitations: PBMC samples, being unsorted, prevented any conclusive comparison of naive and antigen-experienced cells. Naive CD4+ cell counts and diversity both ran higher in long-lived than in aged donors.

The germline V gene encodes CDR1 MNHEY and CDR2 SVGAGI. V was clipped by 6 bases and J by 3 bases, with 12 bases between them. This CDR3 region has 13 residues. Roughly 10 milliliters of peripheral blood were drawn from each donor. Comment on this clonotype: Antigen specificity is unknown.

For the second PCR, which ran for about 6 to 11 cycles, a sample-barcoded 5' primer and a J-beta primer mix were used. All cDNA molecules were each tagged by a template-switch adaptor with 12 random nucleotides. TCRdb independently ran MiXCR on the 5' RACE reads; one entry per CDR3 protein. The table lists roughly 1,800,000 distinct CDR3 sequences, around 50% of them singletons, with over 2% in the top ten. The sequence came from a woman in her forties in good health. Sequencing input: blood. V gene TRBV6-5 combines with J gene TRBJ2-7, with D unresolved. In nucleotides, the CDR3 is TGTGCCAGCAGACAACCGGGCCTCTACGAGCAGTACTTC. Residues: CASRQPGLYEQYF.